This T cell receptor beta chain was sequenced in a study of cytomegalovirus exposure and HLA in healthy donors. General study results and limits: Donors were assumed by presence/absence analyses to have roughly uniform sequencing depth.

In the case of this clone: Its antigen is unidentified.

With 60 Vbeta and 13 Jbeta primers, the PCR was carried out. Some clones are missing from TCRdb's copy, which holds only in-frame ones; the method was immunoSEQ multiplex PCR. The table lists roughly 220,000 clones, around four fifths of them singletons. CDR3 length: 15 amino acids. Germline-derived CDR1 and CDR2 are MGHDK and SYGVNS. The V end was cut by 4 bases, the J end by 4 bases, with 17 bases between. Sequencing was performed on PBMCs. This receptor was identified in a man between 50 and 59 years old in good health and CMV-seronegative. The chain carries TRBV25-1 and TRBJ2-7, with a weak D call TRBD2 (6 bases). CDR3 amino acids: CASSAGTHTGYEQYF. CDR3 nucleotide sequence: TGTGCCAGCAGTGCCGGGACTCACACCGGGTACGAGCAGTACTTC.